One and the same sample provided the 5 T cell receptor beta chains below, sequenced in a study of cytomegalovirus exposure and HLA in healthy donors. PCR employed 60 Vbeta and 13 Jbeta primers. Data came from immunoSEQ multiplex PCR; TCRdb stores just in-frame clones and leaves some out. The sample gives around 210,000 clones, more than 70% of which show up once; approximately 0.47% is in the top ten. Input material: PBMCs. The receptors shown here come from a boy between 10 and 17 years old in good health and CMV-seronegative.

V usage is TRBV9 and J usage is TRBJ2-1, with 10 bases matching TRBD2. The CDR3 is made up of 15 amino acids. Trimming cost V 6 bases and J 5 bases; bases outside gene matches: 8. The germline CDR1 and CDR2 sequences are SGDLS and YYNGEE. CDR3 bases: TGTGCCAGCACCTCGCGGACTAGCGGTAACAATGAGCAGTTCTTC. This translates into CASTSRTSGNNEQFF. The entire variable domain, with the rest obtained from reference TRBV9 and TRBJ2-1, is as follows: DSGVTQTPKHLITATGQRVTLRCSPRSGDLSVYWYQQSLDQGLQFLIQYYNGEERAKGNILERFSAQQFPDLHSELNLSSLELGDSALYFCASTSRTSGNNEQFFGPGTRLTVL.

This sequence joins TRBV9 and TRBJ2-5, with D perhaps TRBD2 (6 bases). In germline, CDR1 is SGDLS, CDR2 YYNGEE. V was pared by 5 bases and J by 5 bases, with 13 bases between. The CDR3 totals 13 residues. CDR3 coding DNA: TGTGCCAGCAGGGGGGACGGGGGTGAGACCCAGTACTTC. Translation gives CASRGDGGETQYF.

This sequence joins TRBV5-1 and TRBJ2-7, with a possible D match to TRBD2 (5 bases). The CDR3 contains 14 residues. The V and J ends lost 3 bases and 7 bases respectively, with 17 bases between them. Germline CDR1 SGHRS, CDR2 YFSETQ. In nucleotides, the CDR3 is TGCGCCAGCAGCTCCAGAGAAGAAACGGGAGAGCAGTACTTC. Its translation is CASSSREETGEQYF.

This rearrangement joins TRBV7-2 to TRBJ2-7; 11 bases are a match to TRBD2. The V gene end was trimmed by 2 bases and the J gene end by 2 bases; junction bases not matched to a gene: 2. Germline V lookup: CDR1 SGHTA, CDR2 FQGNSA. This CDR3 spans 15 amino acids. CDR3 sequence: CASSLPSGRTYEQYF. CDR3 coding DNA: TGTGCCAGCAGCTTACCTAGCGGGAGGACCTACGAGCAGTACTTC.

The J gene is TRBJ1-5, the V gene TRBV30; no firm D call. The CDR3 has 15 amino acids. V was pared by 0 bases and J by 3 bases, with 12 bases between. The germline gives CDR1 GTSNPN, CDR2 SVGIG (reference sequence). The CDR3 sequence is CAWSVLAGPNQPQHF. The CDR3 DNA reads as TGTGCCTGGAGTGTACTAGCAGGCCCCAATCAGCCCCAGCATTTT. Supplemented by reference TRBV30 and TRBJ1-5, the full variable domain reads SQTIHQWPATLVQPVGSPLSLECTVEGTSNPNLYWYRQAAGRGLQLLFYSVGIGQISSEVPQNLSASRPQDRQFILSSKKLLLSDSGFYLCAWSVLAGPNQPQHFGDGTRLSIL.